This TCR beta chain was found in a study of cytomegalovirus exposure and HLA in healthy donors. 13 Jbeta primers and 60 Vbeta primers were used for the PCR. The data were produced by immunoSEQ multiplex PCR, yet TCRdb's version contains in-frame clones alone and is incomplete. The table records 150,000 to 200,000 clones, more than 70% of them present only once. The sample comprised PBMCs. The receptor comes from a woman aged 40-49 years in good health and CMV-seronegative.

Here the CDR3 DNA reads TGCGCCAGCAGTCATCAGGGGGGACAGGGGATTGGCTACACCTTC. Protein product: CASSHQGGQGIGYTF. The chain employs TRBV5-1 and TRBJ1-2, with TRBD1 matching over 10 bases. There are 15 residues in the CDR3. Germline V gene lookup returns CDR1 SGHRS and CDR2 YFSETQ. V gave up 5 bases and J gave up 7 bases; unmatched junction bases: 11.